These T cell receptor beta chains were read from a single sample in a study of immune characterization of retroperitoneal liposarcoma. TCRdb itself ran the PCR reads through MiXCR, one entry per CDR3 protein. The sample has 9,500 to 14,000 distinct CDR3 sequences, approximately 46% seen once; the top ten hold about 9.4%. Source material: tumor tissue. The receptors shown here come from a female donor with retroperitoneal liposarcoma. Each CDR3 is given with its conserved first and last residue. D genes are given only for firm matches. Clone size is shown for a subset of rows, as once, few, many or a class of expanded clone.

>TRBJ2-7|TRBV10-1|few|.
CASRRRGLYEQYF
TGCGCCAGCCGGCGGAGAGGACTGTACGAGCAGTACTTC
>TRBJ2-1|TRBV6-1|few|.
CASSVSGLNEQFF
TGTGCCAGCAGTGTTTCAGGTCTTAATGAGCAGTTCTTC
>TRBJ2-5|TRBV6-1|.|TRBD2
CAGAPGLAGDGTQYF
TGTGCCGGAGCCCCGGGACTAGCGGGTGATGGGACCCAGTACTTC
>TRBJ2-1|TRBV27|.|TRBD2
CASSLRSSGVVGLAGGDEQFF
TGTGCCAGCAGTTTAAGGTCCTCTGGGGTTGTGGGGCTAGCGGGAGGAGATGAGCAGTTCTTC
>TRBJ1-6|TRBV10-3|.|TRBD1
CAISDSSGGQGAPSSYEQYF
TGTGCCATCAGTGACAGTTCAGGAGGACAGGGGGCACCTAGCTCCTACGAGCAGTACTTT
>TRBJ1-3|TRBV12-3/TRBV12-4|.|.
CASSWTPPSLFGPGNTIYF
TGTGCCAGCAGTTGGACCCCCCCCTCGTTATTCGGACCTGGAAACACCATATATTTT
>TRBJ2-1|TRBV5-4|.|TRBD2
CASSLEAGVNEQFF
TGTGCCAGCAGCTTGGAAGCGGGAGTTAACGAGCAGTTCTTC
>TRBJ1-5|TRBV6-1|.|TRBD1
CASSEREGAGNQPQHF
TGTGCCAGCAGTGAACGGGAGGGGGCGGGCAATCAGCCCCAGCATTTT
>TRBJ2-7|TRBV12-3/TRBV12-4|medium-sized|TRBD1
CASTPSTGIYEQYF
TGTGCCAGCACCCCTTCGACAGGGATTTACGAGCAGTACTTC
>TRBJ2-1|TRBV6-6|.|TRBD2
CASSWGLAGGWNEQFF
TGTGCCAGCAGTTGGGGACTAGCGGGAGGATGGAATGAGCAGTTCTTC
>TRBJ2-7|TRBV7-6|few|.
CASSLEAVGYNEQYF
TGTGCCAGCAGCTTAGAGGCCGTCGGATACAATGAGCAGTACTTC
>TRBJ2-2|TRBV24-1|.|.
CATSDLTNRDTGELFF
TGTGCCACCAGTGATTTGACAAACAGGGACACCGGGGAGCTGTTTTTT